This T cell receptor (beta chain) was obtained from a study of cytomegalovirus exposure and HLA in healthy donors. Study-wide points: Later on, an analysis found that several of the most significant clusters appeared to be linked to common viral pathogens, which included parvovirus B19. Some TCR beta chains (around 180 of them) were listed as cytomegalovirus-associated. In an earlier analysis, about 90% or about 30%: the productive usage of most TCR beta V segments.

Germline V CDR1 and CDR2: SNHLY, FYNNEI. This CDR3 spans 13 amino acids. V lost 7 bases to trimming and J lost 2 bases; unmatched junction nucleotides: 5. It was with 60 Vbeta and 13 Jbeta primers that the PCR ran. Here immunoSEQ multiplex PCR was the method, and the copy in TCRdb shows in-frame clones only, minus some. The table has about 150,000 clones, 75% to 85% seen once. Regarding this clone: Its antigen remains unknown.

Sample: PBMCs. The chain has TRBV2 and TRBJ2-7, with TRBD1 matching over 7 bases. The receptor comes from a male donor in good health and CMV-seronegative. This CDR3 reads CASMDRSPYEQYF. The CDR3 nucleotides are TGTGCCAGCATGGACAGGTCCCCCTACGAGCAGTACTTC.